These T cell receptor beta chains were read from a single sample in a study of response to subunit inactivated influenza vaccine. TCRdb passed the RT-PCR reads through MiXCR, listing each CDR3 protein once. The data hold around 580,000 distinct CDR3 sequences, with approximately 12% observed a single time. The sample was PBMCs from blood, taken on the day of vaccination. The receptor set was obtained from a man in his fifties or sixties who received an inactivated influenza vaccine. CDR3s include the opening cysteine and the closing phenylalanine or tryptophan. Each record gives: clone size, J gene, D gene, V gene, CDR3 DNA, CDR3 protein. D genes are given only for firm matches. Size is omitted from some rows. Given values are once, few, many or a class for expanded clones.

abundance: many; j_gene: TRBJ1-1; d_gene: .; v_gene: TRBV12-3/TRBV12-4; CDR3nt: TGTGCCAGCAGTTTAGGGTTCACTGAAGCTTTCTTT; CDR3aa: CASSLGFTEAFF
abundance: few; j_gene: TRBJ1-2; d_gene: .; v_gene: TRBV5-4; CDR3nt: TGTGCCAGCAGCTTGGTAGGCGGACAGCCTAACTATGGCTACACCTTC; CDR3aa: CASSLVGGQPNYGYTF
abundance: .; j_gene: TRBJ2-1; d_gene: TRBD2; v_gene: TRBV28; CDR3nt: TGTGCCAGTCGGGGGCTAGCGGGAGACTTCTTC; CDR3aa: CASRGLAGDFF
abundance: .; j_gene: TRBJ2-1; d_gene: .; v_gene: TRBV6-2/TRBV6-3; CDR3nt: TGTGCCAGCAGTTCCATTTTGCGACACCACAATGAGCAGTTCTTC; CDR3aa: CASSSILRHHNEQFF
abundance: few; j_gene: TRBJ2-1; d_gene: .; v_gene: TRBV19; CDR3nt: TGTGCCAGTAGTGCCCAGGGTAATGAGCAGTTCTTC; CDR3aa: CASSAQGNEQFF
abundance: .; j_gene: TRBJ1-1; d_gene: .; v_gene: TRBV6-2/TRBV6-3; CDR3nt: TGTGCCAGCAGCAGTCGGGACGGCGGGAACACTGAAGCTTTCTTT; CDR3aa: CASSSRDGGNTEAFF
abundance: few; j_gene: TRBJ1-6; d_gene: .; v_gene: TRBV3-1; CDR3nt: TGTGCCAGCAGAAGGGACCGCGGAACGGCCCTCCACTTT; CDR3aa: CASRRDRGTALHF
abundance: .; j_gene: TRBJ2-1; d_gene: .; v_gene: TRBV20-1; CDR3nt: TGCAGTGCTCCCGATCGGGGGCACGACAATGAGCAGTTCTTC; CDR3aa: CSAPDRGHDNEQFF
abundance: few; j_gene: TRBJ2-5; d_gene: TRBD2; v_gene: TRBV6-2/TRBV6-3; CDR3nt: TGTGCCAGCATCGGACTAGCGGGAGGACAGGGACAAGAGACCCAGTACTTC; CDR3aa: CASIGLAGGQGQETQYF
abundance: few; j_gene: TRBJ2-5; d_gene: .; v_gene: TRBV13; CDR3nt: TGTGCCAGCAGCCCCCATCGTGGCGGGCAAGAGACCCAGTACTTC; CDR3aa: CASSPHRGGQETQYF
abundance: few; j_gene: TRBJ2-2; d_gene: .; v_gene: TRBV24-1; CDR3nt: TGTGCCACCAGCCCCATCACGAACACCGGGGAGCTGTTTTTT; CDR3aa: CATSPITNTGELFF
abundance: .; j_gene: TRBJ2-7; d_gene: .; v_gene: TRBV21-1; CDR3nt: TGTGCCAGCCTGAGGCACTCACCGAAAGCATACGAGCAGTACTTC; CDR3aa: CASLRHSPKAYEQYF
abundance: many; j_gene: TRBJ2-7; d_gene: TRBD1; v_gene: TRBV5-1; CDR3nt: TGCGCCAGCAGCTCCGGACAGGCGACCTACGAGCAGTACTTC; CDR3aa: CASSSGQATYEQYF
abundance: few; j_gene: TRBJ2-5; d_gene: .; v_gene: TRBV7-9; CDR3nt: TGTGCCAGCAGCTCCCCCGGGACCCCTAGCGAGACCCAGTACTTC; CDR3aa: CASSSPGTPSETQYF
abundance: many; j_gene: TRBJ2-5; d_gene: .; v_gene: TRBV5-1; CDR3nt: TGCGCCAGCAGCTTGGGTCAGGCACAAGAGACCCAGTACTTC; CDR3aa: CASSLGQAQETQYF
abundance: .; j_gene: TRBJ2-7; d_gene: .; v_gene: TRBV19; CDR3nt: TGTGCCAGTAGTATAGGGTTCGGGATACTCTCCTACGAGCAGTACTTC; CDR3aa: CASSIGFGILSYEQYF
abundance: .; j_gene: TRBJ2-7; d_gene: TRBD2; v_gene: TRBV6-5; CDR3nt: TGTGCCAGCAGTCAGACTAGCGGAAAGCAGTACTTC; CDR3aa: CASSQTSGKQYF
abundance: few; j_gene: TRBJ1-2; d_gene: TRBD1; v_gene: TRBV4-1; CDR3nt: TGCGCCAGCAGCCAAGCGGGACAGGGATTTCATGGCTACACCTTC; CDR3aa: CASSQAGQGFHGYTF
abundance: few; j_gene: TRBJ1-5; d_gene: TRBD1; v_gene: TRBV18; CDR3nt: TGTGCCAGCTCACCTGGGGCAGGACAGGGGGCTGATCAGCCCCAGCATTTT; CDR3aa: CASSPGAGQGADQPQHF
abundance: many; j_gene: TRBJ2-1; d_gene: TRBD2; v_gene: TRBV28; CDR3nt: TGTGCCAGCAGTCCCTTAACTAGCGGGGGAGGGAGATCCTACAATGAGCAGTTCTTC; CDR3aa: CASSPLTSGGGRSYNEQFF
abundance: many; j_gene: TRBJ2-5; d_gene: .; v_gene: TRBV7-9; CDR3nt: TGTGCCAGCAGCTTTGAGGGTGGTGAGACCCAGTACTTC; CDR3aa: CASSFEGGETQYF
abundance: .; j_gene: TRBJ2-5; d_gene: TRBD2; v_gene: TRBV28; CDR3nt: TGTGCCAGCAGTTCCTTTAGCGGGGGGCCAGAGCAAGAGACCCAGTACTTC; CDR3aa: CASSSFSGGPEQETQYF
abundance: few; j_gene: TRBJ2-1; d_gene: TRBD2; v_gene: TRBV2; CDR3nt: TGTGCCAGCAGACTAGCGGGAGGGACACAGTTCTTC; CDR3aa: CASRLAGGTQFF
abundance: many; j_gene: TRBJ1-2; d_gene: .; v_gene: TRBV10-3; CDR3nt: TGTGCCATCAGTGAGTCGGCCAGGAACTATGGCTACACCTTC; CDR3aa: CAISESARNYGYTF
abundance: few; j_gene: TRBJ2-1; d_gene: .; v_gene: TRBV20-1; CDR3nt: TGCAGTGCCCTCGTTGGAACAGACTGGAATGAGCAGTTCTTC; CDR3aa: CSALVGTDWNEQFF
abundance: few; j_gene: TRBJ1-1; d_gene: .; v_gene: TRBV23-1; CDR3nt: TGCGCCAGCAGTCAAGAGGGAGAGGGATACACTGAAGCTTTCTTT; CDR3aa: CASSQEGEGYTEAFF
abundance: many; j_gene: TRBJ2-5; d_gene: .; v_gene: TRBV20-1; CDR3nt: TGCAGTGCTCAACAATGGCGGCAAGAGACCCAGTACTTC; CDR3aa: CSAQQWRQETQYF
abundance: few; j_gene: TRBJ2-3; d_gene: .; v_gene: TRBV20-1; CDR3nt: TGCAGTGCTAGTGGTTCCGGAAACACAGATACGCAGTATTTT; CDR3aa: CSASGSGNTDTQYF
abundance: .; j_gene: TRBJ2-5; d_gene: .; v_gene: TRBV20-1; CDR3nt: TGCAGTGCTTTGGGAGCCGTCCAAGAGACCCAGTACTTC; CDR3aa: CSALGAVQETQYF
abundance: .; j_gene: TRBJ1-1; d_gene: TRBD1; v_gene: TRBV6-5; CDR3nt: TGTGCCAGCAGTTATTACGGACAGGGGAACACTGAAGCTTTCTTT; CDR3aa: CASSYYGQGNTEAFF
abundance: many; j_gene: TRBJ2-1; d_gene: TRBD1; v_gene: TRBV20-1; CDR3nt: TGCAGTGCTAGAGATCCGGCAGGGGGCGGGGATGAGCAGTTCTTC; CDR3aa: CSARDPAGGGDEQFF
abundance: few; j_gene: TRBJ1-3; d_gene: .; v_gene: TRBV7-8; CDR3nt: TGTGCCAGCAGCTTACTTCGCGAGAGCTCTGGAAACACCATATATTTT; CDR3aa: CASSLLRESSGNTIYF
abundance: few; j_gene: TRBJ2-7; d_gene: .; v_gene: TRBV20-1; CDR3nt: TGCAGTGCTAGAGCTGGGAAAATCTACGAGCAGTACTTC; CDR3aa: CSARAGKIYEQYF
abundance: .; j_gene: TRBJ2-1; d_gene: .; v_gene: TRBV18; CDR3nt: TGTGCCAGCTCAACAGACAGGAACAATGAGCAGTTCTTC; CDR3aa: CASSTDRNNEQFF
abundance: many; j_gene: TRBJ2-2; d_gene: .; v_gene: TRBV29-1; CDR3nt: TGCAGCGTTGGGGGCCCTGGCGGTTCTAACACCGGGGAGCTGTTTTTT; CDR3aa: CSVGGPGGSNTGELFF
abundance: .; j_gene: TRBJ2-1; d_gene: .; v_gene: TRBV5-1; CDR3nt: TGCGCCAGCAGCAATGACGGGACATATAACAATGAGCAGTTCTTC; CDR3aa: CASSNDGTYNNEQFF
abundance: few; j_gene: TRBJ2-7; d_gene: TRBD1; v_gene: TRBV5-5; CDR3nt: TGTGCCAGCAGCTTGGAAGTCCAGGGGGCCTACGAGCAGTACTTC; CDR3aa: CASSLEVQGAYEQYF
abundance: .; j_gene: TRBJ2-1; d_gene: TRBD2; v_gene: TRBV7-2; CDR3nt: TGTGCCAGCAGCTTAGCGGGACTAGCGGGGGGGCAAAGGAAGTTCTTC; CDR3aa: CASSLAGLAGGQRKFF
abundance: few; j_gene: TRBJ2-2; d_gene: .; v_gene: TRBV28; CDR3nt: TGTGCCAGCAGTTTCGGGGGAGATGTGACCGGGGAGCTGTTTTTT; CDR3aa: CASSFGGDVTGELFF
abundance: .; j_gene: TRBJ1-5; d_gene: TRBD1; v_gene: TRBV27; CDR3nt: TGTGCCAGCAGTCCGGGACAGGGATTTGGCCAGCCCCAGCATTTT; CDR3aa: CASSPGQGFGQPQHF
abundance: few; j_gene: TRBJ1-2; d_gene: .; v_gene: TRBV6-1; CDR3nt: TGTGCCAGCAGTGGTTTTAGGGATGATGGCTACACCTTC; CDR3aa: CASSGFRDDGYTF